Presented here are 18 T cell receptor beta chains from one specimen sequenced in a study of blood T cells in healthy people across ages. Next came a second PCR, run for about 6 to 12 cycles, which used a sample-barcoded 5' primer along with a J-beta primer mix. TCRdb analysed the 5' RACE reads with MiXCR anew, one entry per CDR3 protein. The repertoire consists of more than 900,000 distinct CDR3 sequences, with under 30% occurring once and the leading ten covering around 0.7%. These data were also reused for a study on T cells of mothers and their children.

The sequenced material came from blood. These receptors were taken from a girl aged 2 to 10 in good health.

This sequence joins TRBV12-3 or TRBV12-4 and TRBJ1-2, with D possibly matching TRBD1 (5 bases). The CDR3 covers 13 residues. V was cut by 6 bases and J by 4 bases, with 12 bases left in between. CDR3 nucleotide sequence: TGTGCCAGCAGCCTTCTGGGGCTCTATGGCTACACCTTC. Protein product: CASSLLGLYGYTF.

This chain links TRBV10-3 with TRBJ2-7, with D unresolved. With the DNA end fitting TRBJ2-5 better, the J assignment may be wrong. CDR1 is ENHRY, CDR2 SYGVKD, per germline. This CDR3 contains 15 residues. The CDR3: CAISDSKGSQETQYF. The CDR3 coding sequence is TGTGCCATCAGTGACTCGAAGGGATCCCAAGAGACCCAGTACTTC.

This rearrangement joins TRBV5-1 to TRBJ2-6; no reliable D call. Looked up from germline, CDR1 is SGHRS and CDR2 is YFSETQ. This CDR3 has 15 residues. V lost 6 bases and J lost 0, with 10 bases in between. CDR3 nucleotide sequence: TGCGCCAGCAAGGTAGGATCCTCTGGGGCCAACGTCCTGACTTTC. Translation: CASKVGSSGANVLTF. Variable domain in full (rest from reference TRBV5-1 and TRBJ2-6): KAGVTQTPRYLIKTRGQQVTLSCSPISGHRSVSWYQQTPGQGLQFLFEYFSETQRNKGNFPGRFSGRQFSNSRSEMNVSTLELGDSALYLCASKVGSSGANVLTFGAGSRLTVL.

The chain couples TRBV4-3 to TRBJ2-2; no clear D. V was trimmed by 0 bases and J by 4 bases, leaving 12 bases between them. The germline V gene encodes CDR1 LGHNA and CDR2 YSLEER. The CDR3 length is 16 residues. The DNA for the CDR3 is TGCGCCAGCAGCCAAGATCTCTTGATCTCCACCGGGGAGCTGTTTTTT. This encodes CASSQDLLISTGELFF.

In its sample, this clonotype was seen many times. The chain employs TRBV24-1 and TRBJ2-5; D ambiguous. The DNA end is more similar to TRBJ2-7, so the J call may be wrong. This CDR3 has 11 residues. In germline, CDR1 is KGHDR, CDR2 SFDVKD. The CDR3 DNA follows: TGTGCCACCAGTGGGGGTTACGAGCAGTACTTC. As protein: CATSGGYEQYF.

Here the CDR3 DNA reads TGCGCCAGCAGCTGGCAGGCGTACAATGAGCAGTTCTTC. Translating gives CASSWQAYNEQFF. This rearrangement joins TRBV5-1 to TRBJ2-1; no reliable D call. Germline V lookup: CDR1 SGHRS, CDR2 YFSETQ. The CDR3 runs 13 residues. Trimming stripped 3 bases from V and 4 bases from J, with 8 bases between.

Only a few counts were recorded for this clonotype. The J gene is TRBJ1-3, the V gene TRBV9; the D is unclear. Looked up from germline, CDR1 is SGDLS and CDR2 is YYNGEE. CDR3 size: 16 residues. V gave up 4 bases and J gave up 1 base, with 15 bases separating them. The CDR3 loop is CASSPHTPQSGNTIYF. As DNA, the CDR3 is TGTGCCAGCAGCCCTCACACCCCCCAATCTGGAAACACCATATATTTT. Based on the CDR3 plus reference TRBV9 and TRBJ1-3, the full variable domain is DSGVTQTPKHLITATGQRVTLRCSPRSGDLSVYWYQQSLDQGLQFLIQYYNGEERAKGNILERFSAQQFPDLHSELNLSSLELGDSALYFCASSPHTPQSGNTIYFGEGSWLTVV.

The CDR3 bases are TGTGCCAGCAGCTTAAGCCTGAACACAGATACGCAGTATTTT. It is translated as CASSLSLNTDTQYF. The J gene is TRBJ2-3, the V gene TRBV7-3; no reliable D call. CDR3 length equals 14 residues. Germline-derived CDR1 and CDR2 are SGHTA and FQGTGA. Trimming stripped 1 base from V and 2 bases from J, with 7 bases between.

Regarding this clonotype: One end of the junction fails to match germline, which may point to a read error. The V gene is TRBV7-9, the J gene TRBJ1-4; no clear D. CDR3 size: 11 residues. CDR1 is SEHNR and CDR2 is FQNEAQ in the germline V gene (reference sequence). In nucleotides, the CDR3 is TGTACCAGCAGCGAAGATGAAAAACTGTTTTTT. Residues: CTSSEDEKLFF.

The chain recombines TRBV29-1 with TRBJ1-2, with D possibly being TRBD1 (5 bases). Per germline, CDR1 SQVTM and CDR2 ANQGSEA. This CDR3 region has 12 residues. Trimming stripped 0 bases from V and 8 bases from J, with 10 bases between. DNA of the CDR3: TGCAGCGTTGAAGAGGGGCAGAGAGGCTACACCTTC. Amino acid sequence: CSVEEGQRGYTF.

This clonotype appeared a single time. The chain combines TRBV4-3 with TRBJ2-2; 10 nucleotides align to TRBD2. This CDR3 comprises 18 residues. The germline V gene encodes CDR1 LGHNA and CDR2 YSLEER. V dropped 0 bases and J dropped 1; count of bases not matched to a gene: 5. Here the CDR3 reads CASSQELAGDLNTGELFF. The DNA for the CDR3 is TGCGCCAGCAGCCAAGAGCTAGCGGGGGACCTGAACACCGGGGAGCTGTTTTTT.

The chain links TRBV4-3 to TRBJ1-4; D call uncertain. The CDR3 is made up of 16 amino acids. Germline CDR1 and CDR2: LGHNA and YSLEER. V was pared by 0 bases and J by 11 bases, with 19 bases between. The CDR3 DNA sequence: TGCGCCAGCAGCCAAGATTTTGGGCAGTCTTGGTCGAAACTGTTTTTT. Its translation: CASSQDFGQSWSKLFF.

This clonotype was seen a handful of times. A much larger clone is a single base away; this may be a read error. This chain joins TRBV28 and TRBJ2-1, with D uncertain. The V and J ends lost 3 bases and 2 bases respectively, with 8 bases between them. The CDR3 runs to 14 residues. Per the germline V gene, CDR1 is MDHEN and CDR2 is SYDVKM. CDR3 nucleotides: TGTGCCAGCAGTTTGCGCGGCCCCTACAATGAGCAGTTCTTC. It is translated as CASSLRGPYNEQFF.

Remarks on this clonotype: A junction end diverges from the germline sequence, so it may reflect a read error. The rearrangement links TRBV27 to TRBJ2-5; 10 bases map to TRBD2. This CDR3 is built from 12 residues. The V gene's germline CDR1 is MNHEY and CDR2 SMNVEV (reference sequence). DNA of the CDR3: TGTGCCAGCGGATATAGCGGGAGGTTCCGGTTCTTC. Translation gives CASGYSGRFRFF.

A few counts support this clonotype. The germline gene is not matched at one end of the junction; a read error may be the cause. V is TRBV3-1 and J is TRBJ2-5; D perhaps matches TRBD2 (5 bases). This CDR3 has 15 amino acids. Germline V gene sequence: CDR1 LGHDT, CDR2 YNNKEL (reference sequence). The CDR3: CANSQDPGYQETQYF. DNA of the CDR3: TGTGCCAACAGCCAAGATCCGGGGTACCAAGAGACCCAGTACTTC.

This clonotype was seen more than once but under ten times. The chain combines TRBV9 with TRBJ1-2; D uncertain. From germline, CDR1 is SGDLS and CDR2 YYNGEE. The CDR3 has 14 amino acids. Trimming stripped 0 bases from V and 6 bases from J, with 12 bases between. CDR3 residues: CASSVEHGLDGYTF. In nucleotides, the CDR3 is TGTGCCAGCAGCGTAGAGCACGGTCTCGATGGCTACACCTTC.

This clonotype was found a few times. V usage is TRBV20-1 and J usage is TRBJ2-5, with no clear D. Trimming took off 3 bases at V and 5 bases at J, with 19 bases between the two ends. Germline-derived CDR1 and CDR2 are DFQATT and SNEGSKA (reference sequence). There are 15 residues in the CDR3. DNA of the CDR3: TGCAGTGCTAGGTCATATTGGAGTGCTTGGGAGACCCAGTACTTC. It specifies CSARSYWSAWETQYF.

This clonotype occurred a few times. The rearrangement joins TRBV5-1 to TRBJ2-4, with D perhaps matching TRBD2 (5 bases). Germline V gene sequence: CDR1 SGHRS, CDR2 YFSETQ. There are 11 residues in the CDR3. V dropped 4 bases and J dropped 13 bases, with 12 bases sitting between them. The CDR3 DNA follows: TGCGCCAGCAGCGAAGGACTGTCCCAGTACTTC. Translation: CASSEGLSQYF.